Following are 18 T cell receptor beta chains from one sample sequenced in a study of T cells after posttransplantation cyclophosphamide. Treatment was busulfan-fludarabine conditioning, a marrow graft, and cyclophosphamide on days +3 and +4. Libraries were prepared by immunoSEQ multiplex PCR; TCRdb keeps only in-frame clonotypes and omits some of them. The sample contains 8,000 to 9,500 clones, about nine tenths of which appear only once. The specimen comprised CD4+ T cells sorted from blood, sampled approximately 45 months after allogeneic stem cell transplant with posttransplant cyclophosphamide. The receptors come from a female patient aged 50-59 years who received an allogeneic stem cell transplant from a related donor, was CMV-positive, and had no GVHD. Among the T cells, some may be from the graft donor.

The chain has TRBV9 and TRBJ2-2; 7 bases are shared with TRBD2. Germline CDR1 SGDLS, CDR2 YYNGEE. The V gene end was trimmed by 4 bases and the J gene end by 4 bases; junction bases not matched to a gene: 13. The CDR3 totals 17 residues. In DNA form, the CDR3 reads TGTGCCAGCAGCCCCCGCGCGTCGGGGGGTGTCACCGGGGAGCTGTTTTTT. Translation: CASSPRASGGVTGELFF.

The chain recombines TRBV29-1 with TRBJ1-1; D unresolved. Germline V gene data show CDR1 as SQVTM and CDR2 as ANQGSEA. The V and J ends lost 4 bases and 0 bases respectively, with 3 bases between them. The CDR3 is 11 amino acids. The CDR3: CSVAVNTEAFF. The CDR3 bases are TGCAGCGTTGCGGTGAACACTGAAGCTTTCTTT.

This chain joins TRBV5-1 and TRBJ2-3, with a weak D call TRBD2 (6 bases). V lost 3 bases and J 3 bases, leaving 17 bases between the germline ends. Germline-derived CDR1 and CDR2 are SGHRS and YFSETQ. CDR3 length: 16 residues. CDR3 nucleotide sequence: TGCGCCAGCAGCTCGACTTCAGGGAGGAGTACAGATACGCAGTATTTT. Its translation is CASSSTSGRSTDTQYF.

This chain joins TRBV11-3 and TRBJ2-1, with D possibly being TRBD1 (7 bases). The CDR3 has 14 amino acids. The germline V and J ends were trimmed by 5 bases and 8 bases, with 16 bases remaining between them. Germline V gene lookup returns CDR1 SGHNT and CDR2 YENEEA. CDR3 nucleotide sequence: TGTGCCAGCAGCGCGGGACAGCCTGGGGATGAGCAGTTCTTC. Protein: CASSAGQPGDEQFF.

This sequence joins TRBV7-9 and TRBJ2-2; a weak D match, TRBD1 (6 bases). V was cut by 8 bases and J by 8 bases, with 18 bases left in between. There are 14 residues in the CDR3. Germline CDR1 is SEHNR and CDR2 is FQNEAQ (reference sequence). The CDR3 reads CASPGQTSGGELFF. The CDR3 nucleotides read TGTGCCAGCCCCGGACAGACATCTGGAGGGGAGCTGTTTTTT.

The V and J genes are TRBV7-8 and TRBJ2-7; 7 positions agree with TRBD1. The CDR3 sequence is 14 residues long. Looked up from germline, CDR1 is SGHVS and CDR2 is FQNEAQ. Trimming removed 6 bases from V and 3 bases from J; junction bases left unmatched: 8. Written as DNA, the CDR3 is TGTGCCAGCAGTCCCTGGGGACAGAGCTACGAGCAGTACTTC. Amino acid sequence: CASSPWGQSYEQYF.

This sequence joins TRBV2 and TRBJ2-5; 9 nucleotides agree with TRBD1. V trimming: 1 base; J trimming: 13 bases; junction bases outside the gene matches: 1. There are 11 residues in the CDR3. The germline V gene has CDR1 SNHLY and CDR2 FYNNEI. DNA for the CDR3: TGTGCCAGCAGTGAAGGGGACAGGGCGTACTTC. As protein: CASSEGDRAYF.

This chain uses TRBV18 with TRBJ1-4; unclear D gene. CDR1 is KGHSH, CDR2 LQKENI, per germline. V gave up 2 bases and J gave up 5 bases, with 12 bases separating them. CDR3 length equals 15 residues. The CDR3, as DNA: TGTGCCAGCTCACCATCGACTCGGGAGAATGAAAAACTGTTTTTT. This translates into CASSPSTRENEKLFF.

This chain joins TRBV19 and TRBJ1-4, with D hard to call. The germline V gene has CDR1 LNHDA and CDR2 SQIVND (reference sequence). The CDR3 loop spans 14 amino acids. V was cut by 7 bases and J by 5 bases, with 14 bases left in between. The DNA of the CDR3 is TGTGCCAGTACTGAACGGTCCTTCAATGAAAAACTGTTTTTT. Its translation: CASTERSFNEKLFF.

The V and J genes are TRBV19 and TRBJ2-1, with 9 bases that match TRBD2. The CDR3 has 19 residues. The ends lost 1 base at V and 0 bases at J; junction bases unmatched: 10. Germline V gene sequence: CDR1 LNHDA, CDR2 SQIVND (reference sequence). Here the CDR3 reads CASSIGPSGASSSYNEQFF. DNA of the CDR3: TGTGCCAGTAGTATAGGGCCTAGCGGGGCATCAAGCTCCTACAATGAGCAGTTCTTC.

This clone appeared once. The chain joins TRBV6-5 to TRBJ2-5; TRBD2 agrees at 11 bases. Near its end, the DNA agrees better with TRBJ2-7, so the J call may be wrong. The CDR3 loop spans 16 amino acids. From germline, CDR1 is MNHEY and CDR2 SVGAGI. The CDR3 is CASSYSVGTSGYEQYF. The CDR3, as DNA: TGTGCCAGCAGTTACTCGGTGGGGACTAGCGGTTACGAGCAGTACTTC.

The gene calls are TRBV4-2 and TRBJ2-7, with 10 nucleotides matching TRBD2. With V trimmed by 1 base and J by 3 bases, 12 bases remained unmatched. The CDR3 totals 18 residues. CDR1 and CDR2 from the germline V gene are LGHNA and YNFKEQ. The CDR3 nucleotides are TGTGCCAGCAGCCAAGGTTTAGGGCTAGCGGGAGCCATCTACGAGCAGTACTTC. This encodes CASSQGLGLAGAIYEQYF.

This clone has only one observation. This rearrangement joins TRBV30 to TRBJ2-5, with 7 bases that match TRBD2. Germline values: CDR1 GTSNPN, CDR2 SVGIG (reference sequence). The CDR3 totals 15 residues. Unmatched junction bases numbered 9, after V lost 3 bases and J lost 2 bases. DNA for the CDR3: TGTGCCTGGAGCACCAAGCGGGGACCTCAAGAGACCCAGTACTTC. Translation: CAWSTKRGPQETQYF.

This clone appeared once. The CDR3 spells CASSPRAGEAYEQYF. The CDR3 DNA reads TGTGCCAGCAGCCCCCGAGCGGGAGAGGCGTACGAGCAGTACTTC. The V and J genes are TRBV9 and TRBJ2-7; 8 bases match TRBD2. Germline assignment: CDR1 SGDLS and CDR2 YYNGEE. This CDR3 region has 15 residues. Trimming cost V 4 bases and J 4 bases; bases outside gene matches: 10.

This clone occurred once. The rearrangement joins TRBV5-4 to TRBJ1-1, with TRBD1 matching over 9 bases. V dropped 6 bases and J dropped 3; count of bases not matched to a gene: 9. Germline V gives CDR1 SGHNT, CDR2 YYREEE (reference sequence). CDR3 size: 15 residues. For the CDR3, the DNA is TGTGCCAGCAATACGGGACAGGGTAGGGACACTGAAGCTTTCTTT. Its translation is CASNTGQGRDTEAFF.

J is TRBJ2-3 and V is TRBV9; 7 bases fit TRBD1. Germline V lookup: CDR1 SGDLS, CDR2 YYNGEE. The CDR3 loop spans 15 amino acids. J was trimmed by 2 bases and V by 4 bases; bases with no gene match: 7. The CDR3 DNA is TGTGCCAGCAGCTTTGGGACAGCCTACACAGATACGCAGTATTTT. Protein sequence: CASSFGTAYTDTQYF.

This chain uses TRBV5-1 with TRBJ2-4; a possible D gene is TRBD1 (6 bases). Germline CDR1 and CDR2: SGHRS and YFSETQ. There are 16 residues in the CDR3. Trimming pared 0 bases from V and 3 bases from J, leaving 13 bases between. This chain's CDR3 is CASSLGPGEGKNIQYF. The CDR3 DNA sequence: TGCGCCAGCAGCTTGGGACCAGGGGAAGGCAAAAACATTCAGTACTTC.

The chain carries TRBV5-1 and TRBJ2-7; 10 nucleotides agree with TRBD2. The CDR3 covers 17 residues. From germline, CDR1 is SGHRS and CDR2 YFSETQ. With 2 bases clipped from V and 4 bases from J, the junction kept 12 bases outside the gene matches. The CDR3 coding sequence is TGCGCCAGCAGCTTACCTAGCGGGAGATTGGGTACGTACGAGCAGTACTTC. It codes for CASSLPSGRLGTYEQYF. Combining the CDR3 with reference TRBV5-1 and TRBJ2-7 gives the whole variable domain KAGVTQTPRYLIKTRGQQVTLSCSPISGHRSVSWYQQTPGQGLQFLFEYFSETQRNKGNFPGRFSGRQFSNSRSEMNVSTLELGDSALYLCASSLPSGRLGTYEQYFGPGTRLTVT.